A single sample is the source of the 11 T cell receptor beta chains below, sequenced in a study of regulatory T cells in long-lasting Graves disease. Indicated time point: newly diagnosed GD, antithyroid drugs for less than 3 months. TCR sequences were obtained from RNA taken from PBMCs. TCR beta libraries were built with iRepertoire HTBI primers and Arm-PCR of CDR3 regions. TCRdb called the multiplex PCR reads again in MiXCR, with one record for every CDR3 protein. Among around 470,000 distinct CDR3 sequences listed, about 14% were seen once. This sample was also put to use in a study of T cells in Graves' hyperthyroidism and ophthalmopathy.

This material consisted of peripheral blood mononuclear cells (PBMCs), taken at new diagnosis, from a patient treated with antithyroid drugs. The source of these receptors is a woman aged 45-59 years with Graves disease.

The table lists this clonotype with many counts. The chain employs TRBV30 and TRBJ2-5, with TRBD2 identical over 13 bases. Trimming removed 3 bases from V and 5 bases from J; junction bases left unmatched: 6. Germline CDR1 GTSNPN, CDR2 SVGIG (reference sequence). This CDR3 region has 15 residues. The CDR3 nucleotides read TGTGCCTGGAGCGGACTAGCGGGAGTTCAGGAGACCCAGTACTTC. Protein product: CAWSGLAGVQETQYF.

Of note for this clonotype: This sequence may be a read error, since a much larger clone differs from it by one base. The chain uses TRBV5-5 and TRBJ2-3; 9 nucleotides line up with TRBD2. Looked up from germline, CDR1 is SGHKS and CDR2 is YYEKEE (reference sequence). This CDR3 region has 14 residues. CDR3 bases: TGTGTCAGCACCGGACTAGCGAGCACAGATACGCAGTATTTT. As protein: CVSTGLASTDTQYF.

V usage is TRBV4-1 and J usage is TRBJ2-7, with a possible D match to TRBD2 (5 bases). This CDR3 is built from 15 residues. The V gene lost 0 bases and the J gene lost 0 bases, with 9 bases spanning the gap. In germline, CDR1 is MGHRA, CDR2 YSYEKL. The CDR3 here is CASSQELAYSYEQYF. The DNA of the CDR3 is TGCGCCAGCAGCCAAGAATTAGCGTACTCCTACGAGCAGTACTTC.

This chain joins TRBV5-8 and TRBJ2-6; D gene unclear. CDR3 length: 14 residues. Deletions cut 4 bases from V and 3 bases from J, with 8 bases between. Germline-derived CDR1 and CDR2 are SGHTS and YDEGEE. The chain's CDR3 is CASSAWGGANVLTF. The CDR3, as DNA: TGTGCCAGCAGCGCCTGGGGTGGGGCCAACGTCCTGACTTTC.

This clonotype was seen more than once but under ten times. The gene calls are TRBV3-1 and TRBJ1-4; no clear D gene. Germline loops: CDR1 LGHDT, CDR2 YNNKEL (reference sequence). The V end lost 4 bases, the J end lost 8 bases, and 8 bases lay between the germline ends. This CDR3 region has 12 residues. The CDR3 spells CASSRLDEKLFF. As DNA, the CDR3 is TGTGCCAGCAGCCGGCTTGACGAAAAACTGTTTTTT.

This chain joins TRBV7-2 and TRBJ1-5; 12 nucleotides match TRBD1. Trimming removed 5 bases from V and 5 bases from J; junction bases left unmatched: 7. This CDR3 is 16 amino acids long. Germline CDR1 SGHTA, CDR2 FQGNSA. In DNA form, the CDR3 reads TGTGCCAGCAGCGGGACAGGGGGCGCAGGGCATCAGCCCCAGCATTTT. The encoded protein is CASSGTGGAGHQPQHF.

This clonotype was counted a few times. This chain links TRBV3-1 with TRBJ2-4; a weak D match, TRBD1 (6 bases). Germline CDR1 reads LGHDT; CDR2 reads YNNKEL (reference sequence). This CDR3 comprises 16 residues. The ends were cut back, 2 bases at V and 0 bases at J, with 11 bases in the middle. The CDR3 spells CASSQTGLLAKNIQYF. Here the CDR3 DNA reads TGTGCCAGCAGCCAAACAGGGCTTCTAGCCAAAAACATTCAGTACTTC.

The rearrangement links TRBV30 to TRBJ2-5; TRBD2 agrees at 8 bases. The DNA matches TRBJ2-7 better at its end, which makes the J call doubtful. Germline V lookup: CDR1 GTSNPN, CDR2 SVGIG (reference sequence). This CDR3 comprises 13 residues. The DNA of the CDR3 is TGTGCCTGGAGTGTTGGGCTAGCGGGCGAGCAGTACTTC. It is translated as CAWSVGLAGEQYF.

This clonotype was detected ten times or more. V is TRBV6-1 and J is TRBJ1-2; tentative D call: TRBD1 (5 bases). V shed 0 bases and J shed 4 bases, with 18 bases lying between them. CDR1 and CDR2 from the germline V gene are MNHNS and SASEGT. The CDR3 contains 17 residues. The CDR3 sequence is CASSEARFVGTLYGYTF. The CDR3 bases are TGTGCCAGCAGTGAAGCTCGCTTTGTCGGGACCCTCTATGGCTACACCTTC.

Comments on this clonotype: The junction does not match germline at one end; this may be a read error. The gene calls are TRBV7-9 and TRBJ2-1, with D perhaps matching TRBD1 (5 bases). Looked up from germline, CDR1 is SEHNR and CDR2 is FQNEAQ (reference sequence). This CDR3 is built from 18 residues. This CDR3 is CASSFGRTTIRSYNGQFF. Here the CDR3 DNA reads TGTGCCAGCAGCTTCGGCAGGACAACTATTCGCTCCTACAATGGGCAGTTCTTC.

This chain links TRBV9 with TRBJ1-6; D call uncertain. The CDR3 runs 15 residues. Looked up from germline, CDR1 is SGDLS and CDR2 is YYNGEE. Trimming shortened V by 2 bases and J by 5 bases, and 11 bases separated the two germline ends. For the CDR3, the DNA is TGTGCCAGCAGCGTCGGAGAGGGCCATAATTCACCCCTCCACTTT. This translates into CASSVGEGHNSPLHF.